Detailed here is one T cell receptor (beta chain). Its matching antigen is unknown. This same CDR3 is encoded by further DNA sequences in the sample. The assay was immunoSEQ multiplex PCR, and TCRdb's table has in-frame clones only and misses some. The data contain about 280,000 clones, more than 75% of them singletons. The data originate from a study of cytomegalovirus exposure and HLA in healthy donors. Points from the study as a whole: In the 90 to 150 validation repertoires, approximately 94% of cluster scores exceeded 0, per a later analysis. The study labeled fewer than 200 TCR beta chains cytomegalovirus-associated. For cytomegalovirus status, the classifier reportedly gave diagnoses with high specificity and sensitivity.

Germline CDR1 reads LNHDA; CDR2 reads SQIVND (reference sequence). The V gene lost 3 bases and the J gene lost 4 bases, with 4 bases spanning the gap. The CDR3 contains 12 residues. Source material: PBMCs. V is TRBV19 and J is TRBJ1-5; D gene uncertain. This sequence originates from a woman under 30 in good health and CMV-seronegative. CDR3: CASSISNQPQHF. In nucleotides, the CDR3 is TGTGCCAGTAGTATCTCTAATCAGCCCCAGCATTTT.